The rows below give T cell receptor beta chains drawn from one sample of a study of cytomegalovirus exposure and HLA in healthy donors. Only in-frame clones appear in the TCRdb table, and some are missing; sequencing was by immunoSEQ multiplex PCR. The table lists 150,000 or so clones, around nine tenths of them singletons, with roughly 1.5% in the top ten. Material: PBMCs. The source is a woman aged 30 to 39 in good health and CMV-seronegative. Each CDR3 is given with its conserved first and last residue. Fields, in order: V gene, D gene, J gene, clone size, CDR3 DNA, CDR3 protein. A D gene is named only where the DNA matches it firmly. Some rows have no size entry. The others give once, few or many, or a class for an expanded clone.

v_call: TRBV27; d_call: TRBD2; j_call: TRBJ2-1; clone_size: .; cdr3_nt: TGTGCCAGCAGTCCCCCCGGGACTAGCGGGGGTAATGAGCAGTTCTTC; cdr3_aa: CASSPPGTSGGNEQFF
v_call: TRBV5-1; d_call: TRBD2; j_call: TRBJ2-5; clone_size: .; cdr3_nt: TGCGCCAGCAGCTCCCCTCTAGCGGGGAGGGAAGAGACCCAGTACTTC; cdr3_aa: CASSSPLAGREETQYF
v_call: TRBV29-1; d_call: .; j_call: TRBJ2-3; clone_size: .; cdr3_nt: TGCAGCGTTGGGGACTCCGGGGATACGCAGTATTTT; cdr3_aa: CSVGDSGDTQYF
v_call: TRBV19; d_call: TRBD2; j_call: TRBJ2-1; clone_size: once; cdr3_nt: TGTGCCAGTAGTATGTTAGCGGGGGGGCCTGGTGAGCAGTTCTTC; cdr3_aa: CASSMLAGGPGEQFF
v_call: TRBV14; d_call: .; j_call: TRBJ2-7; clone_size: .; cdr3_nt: TGTGCCAGCAGCCAAGTAAACGAGCAGTACTTC; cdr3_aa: CASSQVNEQYF
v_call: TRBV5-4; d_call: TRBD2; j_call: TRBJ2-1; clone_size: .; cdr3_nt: TGTGCCAGCAGCTCAACTAGCGGGGGGGCGGACAATGAGCAGTTCTTC; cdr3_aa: CASSSTSGGADNEQFF
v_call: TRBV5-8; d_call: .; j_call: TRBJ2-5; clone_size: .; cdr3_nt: TGTGCCAGCAGCTCAACCCGGACAGCACAAGAGACCCAGTACTTC; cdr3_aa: CASSSTRTAQETQYF
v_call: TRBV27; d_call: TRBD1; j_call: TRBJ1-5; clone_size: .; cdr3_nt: TGTGCCAGCAGTCACCGGGACAGTAATCAGCCCCAGCATTTT; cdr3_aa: CASSHRDSNQPQHF
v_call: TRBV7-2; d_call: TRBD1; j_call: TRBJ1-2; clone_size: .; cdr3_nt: TGTGCCAGCAGCTTGGGACAGGCGCGAGACTATGGCTACACCTTC; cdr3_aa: CASSLGQARDYGYTF
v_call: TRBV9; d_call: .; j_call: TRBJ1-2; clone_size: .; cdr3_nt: TGTGCCAGCAGCGTCGAGTGGGGCGATGGCTACACCTTC; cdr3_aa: CASSVEWGDGYTF
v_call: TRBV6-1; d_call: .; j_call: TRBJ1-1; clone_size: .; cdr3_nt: TGTGCCAGCAGTCGGGGGGGTTGGACTGAAGCTTTCTTT; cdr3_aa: CASSRGGWTEAFF
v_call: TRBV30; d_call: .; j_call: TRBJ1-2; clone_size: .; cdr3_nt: TGTGCCTGGAGTATCTCAGGGTTCGGTGGCTACACCTTC; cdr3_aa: CAWSISGFGGYTF
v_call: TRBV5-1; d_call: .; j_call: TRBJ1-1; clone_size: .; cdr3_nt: TGCGCCAGCAGCTTGGCCTACGGAGGGTACGAAAACACTGAAGCTTTCTTT; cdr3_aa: CASSLAYGGYENTEAFF
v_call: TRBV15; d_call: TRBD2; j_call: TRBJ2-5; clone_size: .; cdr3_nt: TGTGCCACCAGCAGAGATCACGAACTAGCGGGGGAAGAGACCCAGTACTTC; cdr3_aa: CATSRDHELAGEETQYF
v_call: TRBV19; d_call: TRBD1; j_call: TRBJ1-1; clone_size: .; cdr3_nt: TGTGCCAGTAGTATACAGGACAGGGGGCGAGCTTTCTTT; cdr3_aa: CASSIQDRGRAFF
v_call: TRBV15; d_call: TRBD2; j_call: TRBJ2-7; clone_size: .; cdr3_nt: TGTGCCACCAGCGAAGCGGGGCGGGGTAGCTCCTACGAGCAGTACTTC; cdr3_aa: CATSEAGRGSSYEQYF
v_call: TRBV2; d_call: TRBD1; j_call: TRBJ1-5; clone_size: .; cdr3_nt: TGTGCCAGCAGTGAAAGTGGGACAGCCAGCAATCAGCCCCAGCATTTT; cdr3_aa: CASSESGTASNQPQHF
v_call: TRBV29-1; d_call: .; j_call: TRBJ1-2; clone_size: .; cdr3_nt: TGCAGCGTTGAACCCCGACCGGGGGGCTACACCTTC; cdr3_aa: CSVEPRPGGYTF
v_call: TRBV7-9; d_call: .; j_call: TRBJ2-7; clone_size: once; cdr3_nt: TGTGCCAGCAGTTCCTTCAGGAACGAGCAGTACTTC; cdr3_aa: CASSSFRNEQYF
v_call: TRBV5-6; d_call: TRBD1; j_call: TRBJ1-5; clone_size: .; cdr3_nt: TGTGCCAGCAGCCGAGGGTGGGGACAGGCGAGCAATCAGCCCCAGCATTTT; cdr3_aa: CASSRGWGQASNQPQHF
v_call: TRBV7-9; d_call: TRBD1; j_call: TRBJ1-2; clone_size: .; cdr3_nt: TGTGCCAGCAGCTTAGTAGGGGGACAGGGGGTTCGGATCTATGGCTACACCTTC; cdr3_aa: CASSLVGGQGVRIYGYTF
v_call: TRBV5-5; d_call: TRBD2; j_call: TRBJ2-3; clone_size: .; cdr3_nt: TGTGCCAGCAGCGTGGGACTAGCCCGCGAAGATACGCAGTATTTT; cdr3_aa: CASSVGLAREDTQYF
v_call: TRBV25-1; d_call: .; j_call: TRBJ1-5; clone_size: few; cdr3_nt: TGTGCCAGCAGTGGACAGTATAGCAATCAGCCCCAGCATTTT; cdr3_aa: CASSGQYSNQPQHF
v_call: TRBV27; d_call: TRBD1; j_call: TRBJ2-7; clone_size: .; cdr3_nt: TGTGCCAGCAGTTTTTTTACAGGGGGCTACGAGCAGTACTTC; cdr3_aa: CASSFFTGGYEQYF
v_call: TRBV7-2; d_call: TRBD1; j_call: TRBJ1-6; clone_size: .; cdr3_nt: TGTGCCAGCAGCTTACAGGGGGCTTCACCCCTCCACTTT; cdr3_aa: CASSLQGASPLHF
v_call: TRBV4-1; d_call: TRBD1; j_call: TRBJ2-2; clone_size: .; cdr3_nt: TGCGCCAGCAGCCACCAGGGGGCCGCCGGGGAGCTGTTTTTT; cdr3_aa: CASSHQGAAGELFF
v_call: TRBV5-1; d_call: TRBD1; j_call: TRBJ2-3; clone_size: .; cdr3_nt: TGCGCCAGCAGCTTACAGGGGGCGCTTGTGGCAGATACGCAGTATTTT; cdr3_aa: CASSLQGALVADTQYF
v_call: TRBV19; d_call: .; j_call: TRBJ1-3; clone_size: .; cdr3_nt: TGTGCCAGTAGTACCACAGGGTCTCTCTCTGGAAACACCATATATTTT; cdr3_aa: CASSTTGSLSGNTIYF
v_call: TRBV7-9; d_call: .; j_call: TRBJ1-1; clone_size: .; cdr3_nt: TGTGCCAGCAGCTTAGACAGGGAACTACAATTGGACACTGAAGCTTTCTTT; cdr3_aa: CASSLDRELQLDTEAFF
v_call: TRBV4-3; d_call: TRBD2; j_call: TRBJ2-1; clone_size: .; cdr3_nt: TGCGCCAGCAGACATACTAGCGGCCATGAGCAGTTCTTC; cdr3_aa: CASRHTSGHEQFF
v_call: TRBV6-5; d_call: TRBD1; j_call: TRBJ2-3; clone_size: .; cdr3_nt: TGTGCCAGCAGTAGGACAGGGGGGTCCACAGATACGCAGTATTTT; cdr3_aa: CASSRTGGSTDTQYF
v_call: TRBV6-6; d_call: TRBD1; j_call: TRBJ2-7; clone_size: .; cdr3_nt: TGTGCCAGCAGCTCCCGGGACAGGGCGGCCGAGCAGTACTTC; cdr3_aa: CASSSRDRAAEQYF
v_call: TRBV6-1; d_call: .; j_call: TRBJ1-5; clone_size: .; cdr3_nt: TGTGCCAGCAGTGAGACCCCTGGGCAGGGGAATCAGCCCCAGCATTTT; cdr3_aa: CASSETPGQGNQPQHF
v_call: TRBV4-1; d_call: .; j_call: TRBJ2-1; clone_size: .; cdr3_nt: TGCGCCAGCAGCCACCAACCGGCGGAGAGCTCCTACAATGAGCAGTTCTTC; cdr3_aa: CASSHQPAESSYNEQFF
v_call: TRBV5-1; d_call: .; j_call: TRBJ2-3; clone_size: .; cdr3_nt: TGCGCCAGCAGCTTGGCGGGGGAAGGGCAGTATTTT; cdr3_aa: CASSLAGEGQYF
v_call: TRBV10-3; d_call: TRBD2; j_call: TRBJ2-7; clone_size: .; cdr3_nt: TGTGCCATCAGTGAGGCGACTAGCGGGGTGCTTGAGCAGTACTTC; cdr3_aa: CAISEATSGVLEQYF
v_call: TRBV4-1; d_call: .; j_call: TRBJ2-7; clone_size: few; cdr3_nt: TGCGCCAGCAGCCAGGACTCAGACTACGAGCAGTACTTC; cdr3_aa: CASSQDSDYEQYF
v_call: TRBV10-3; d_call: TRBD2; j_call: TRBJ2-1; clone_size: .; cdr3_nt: TGTGCCATCAGTGAGGCCCCGGGGGGGCAAGGGGAGCAGTTCTTC; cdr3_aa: CAISEAPGGQGEQFF
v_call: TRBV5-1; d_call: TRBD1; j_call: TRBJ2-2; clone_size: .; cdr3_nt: TGCGCCAGCAGTCAAATGGGGACAGGGAACACCGGGGAGCTGTTTTTT; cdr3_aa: CASSQMGTGNTGELFF
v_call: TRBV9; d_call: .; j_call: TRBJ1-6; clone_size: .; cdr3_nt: TGTGCCAGCAGCGTGGGGGGAACAGGTTCACCCCTCCACTTT; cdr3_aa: CASSVGGTGSPLHF
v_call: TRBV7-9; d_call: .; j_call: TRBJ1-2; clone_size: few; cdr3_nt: TGTGCCAGTCCGTCGGACTATGGCTACACCTTC; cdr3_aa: CASPSDYGYTF
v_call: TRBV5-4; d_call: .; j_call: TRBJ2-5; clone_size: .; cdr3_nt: TGTGCCAGCAGCAGTGCGGGAAAAGGTCAAGAGACCCAGTACTTC; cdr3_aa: CASSSAGKGQETQYF